Sequencing of this TCR beta chain was carried out in a study of blood T cells in healthy people across ages. Combining a sample-barcoded 5' primer with a J-beta primer mix, a second PCR ran for roughly 7 to 11 cycles. TCRdb analysed the 5' RACE reads with MiXCR anew, one entry per CDR3 protein. The data contain 650,000 to 1,000,000 distinct CDR3 sequences, about 36% of them singletons. This clonotype was counted between two and nine times. Germline V gene lookup returns CDR1 MGHDK and CDR2 SYGVNS. The ends were cut back, 7 bases at V and 5 bases at J, with 20 bases in the middle. This CDR3 spans 16 amino acids. Collection of around 10 milliliters of peripheral blood was performed for each donor.

This receptor was identified in a man aged 18 to 35 in good health. The sequencing sample was made of blood. The gene calls are TRBV25-1 and TRBJ1-4, with D maybe TRBD1 (6 bases). CDR3 amino acids: CASTLGSGVENEKLFF. In DNA, the CDR3 is TGTGCCAGCACGCTCGGCTCAGGGGTGGAGAATGAAAAACTGTTTTTT.